The text below deals with one T cell receptor beta chain. Its antigen specificity is not known. Nothing much larger sits one base from this clone, and base qualities are not available. Trimming leaves V shorter by 7 bases and J shorter by 3 bases, with the junction holding 2 bases beyond the gene matches. CDR1 and CDR2 were assigned from the germline V gene as MGHRA and YSYEKL. The CDR3, cysteine through phenylalanine, is 13 amino acids long. Only the CDR3 part of the read is kept: 39 bases, read in frame from the first base. The sample originates from a study of response to subunit inactivated influenza vaccine (dated by TCRdb to the late 2010s). With regard to the full study: Deep quantitative T cell receptor repertoire profiling was used in the study to track responses to a trivalent subunit inactivated influenza vaccine.

Study-level results and caveats: The authors suggested that each seasonal influenza vaccination may recruit only a limited number of new T cells.

To prepare the library, RT-PCR was applied. Instrument used: Illumina HiSeq 2500. TCRdb ran its own pipeline on the public reads, namely fastp trimming at Q25 and MiXCR clone calling, and kept in-frame beta chains. Entries are consolidated by CDR3 protein sequence, retaining the most common genes and DNA. Across this sample there are about 520,000 distinct CDR3 sequences, with around 7.9% seen only once. In total, the top ten clones hold around 13% of the sample. The chain was built from TRBV4-1 and TRBJ2-2; TRBD1 fits 7 bases in the junction. This TCR was sampled from a man aged 45 to 70 who received an inactivated influenza vaccine. Donor details come from another sample of the same person, matched by shared clones. Sample: PBMCs from blood, taken about 24 months after vaccination. The base sequence is TGCGCCAGCATGACAGGGTACACCGGGGAGCTGTTTTTT. This codes for CASMTGYTGELFF.